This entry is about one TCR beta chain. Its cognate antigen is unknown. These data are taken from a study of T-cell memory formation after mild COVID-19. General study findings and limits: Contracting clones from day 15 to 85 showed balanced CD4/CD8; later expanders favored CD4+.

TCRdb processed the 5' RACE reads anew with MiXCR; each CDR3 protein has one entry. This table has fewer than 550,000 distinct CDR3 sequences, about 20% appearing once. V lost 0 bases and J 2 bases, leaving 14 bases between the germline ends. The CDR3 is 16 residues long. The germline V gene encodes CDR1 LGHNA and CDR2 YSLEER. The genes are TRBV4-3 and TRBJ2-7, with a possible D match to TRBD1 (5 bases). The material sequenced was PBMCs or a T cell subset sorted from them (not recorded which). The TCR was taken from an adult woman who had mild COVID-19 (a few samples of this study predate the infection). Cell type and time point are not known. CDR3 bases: TGCGCCAGCAGCCAAGACCTGGGGCAGGGCACCTACGAGCAGTACTTC. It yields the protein CASSQDLGQGTYEQYF.